These 19 T cell receptor beta chains were sequenced from one sample in a study of neoadjuvant anti-PD-1 for oral cavity cancer. The method was immunoSEQ multiplex PCR; TCRdb's version includes in-frame clones alone and lacks a portion of them. Altogether about 15,000 clones are present, around 60% being singletons, with the ten largest covering approximately 2.9%. The sequences come from PBMCs, collected before nivolumab (anti-PD-1) treatment. These receptors all stem from a person aged 35 to 85 with oral cavity squamous cell carcinoma.

This clone has a handful of counts. The V and J genes are TRBV9 and TRBJ2-5; weak D call: TRBD2 (6 bases). This CDR3 has 14 residues. The ends were cut back, 4 bases at V and 5 bases at J, with 15 bases in the middle. Germline V gene sequence: CDR1 SGDLS, CDR2 YYNGEE. The CDR3 nucleotides read TGTGCCAGCAGCCCCAGTGGAGGGTTGGAGACCCAGTACTTC. Translated: CASSPSGGLETQYF.

CDR3 nucleotides: TGCGCCAGCAGCCCAGGCGGAGATACGCAGTATTTT. Translating it yields CASSPGGDTQYF. The chain recombines TRBV4-1 with TRBJ2-3; D is ambiguous. There are 12 residues in the CDR3. Germline V CDR1 and CDR2: MGHRA, YSYEKL. The V gene lost 4 bases and the J gene lost 5 bases, with 7 bases spanning the gap.

The gene calls are TRBV5-1 and TRBJ1-2; 8 positions agree with TRBD1. Germline V gives CDR1 SGHRS, CDR2 YFSETQ. The CDR3 is 14 amino acids. V was clipped by 4 bases and J by 4 bases; unmatched bases: 6. The CDR3 reads CASSGGQGGYGYTF. In DNA form, the CDR3 reads TGCGCCAGCAGCGGCGGACAGGGCGGCTATGGCTACACCTTC.

The genes are TRBV19 and TRBJ2-7, with 7 bases identical to TRBD1. CDR1 is LNHDA, CDR2 SQIVND, per germline (reference sequence). This CDR3 region has 14 residues. Trimming took 1 base from V and 2 from J; bases not matched to a gene: 2. The CDR3 region has the DNA TGTGCCAGTAGTATAGGGGGACAGACCTACGAGCAGTACTTC. This codes for CASSIGGQTYEQYF.

The J gene is TRBJ1-1, the V gene TRBV6-1, with D possibly TRBD1 on 5 matching bases. V was pared by 0 bases and J by 4 bases, with 9 bases between. This CDR3 spans 14 amino acids. The V gene's germline CDR1 is MNHNS and CDR2 SASEGT. The CDR3 here is CASSEAGVITEAFF. For the CDR3, the DNA is TGTGCCAGCAGTGAAGCGGGGGTTATCACTGAAGCTTTCTTT.

This clone was detected only a few times. The chain uses TRBV30 and TRBJ1-5; the D gene is possibly TRBD1 (5 bases). Germline V CDR1 and CDR2: GTSNPN, SVGIG (reference sequence). Trimming took 3 bases from V and 6 from J, leaving 9 bases between them. This CDR3 region has 12 residues. DNA of the CDR3: TGTGCCTGGAGCTCCCAGGGTCAGCCCCAGCATTTT. Translated: CAWSSQGQPQHF.

This clone has just one count. The chain uses TRBV7-9 and TRBJ2-7; D ambiguous. The germline V gene encodes CDR1 SEHNR and CDR2 FQNEAQ (reference sequence). Trimming took 3 bases from V and 6 from J, leaving 15 bases between them. The CDR3 loop spans 14 amino acids. The CDR3 sequence is CASSFGVNEVEQYF. For the CDR3, the DNA is TGTGCCAGCAGCTTCGGTGTTAATGAAGTCGAGCAGTACTTC.

A few counts support this clone. The chain combines TRBV2 with TRBJ2-3; no firm D call. The germline V and J ends were trimmed by 6 bases and 0 bases, with 10 bases remaining between them. CDR3 length equals 14 residues. The V gene's germline CDR1 is SNHLY and CDR2 FYNNEI. The CDR3: CASSGFSSTDTQYF. The DNA of the CDR3 is TGTGCCAGCAGCGGCTTCTCTAGCACAGATACGCAGTATTTT.

The chain combines TRBV2 with TRBJ2-3, with D unclear. Germline-derived CDR1 and CDR2 are SNHLY and FYNNEI. V gave up 3 bases and J gave up 6 bases, with 4 bases separating them. This CDR3 comprises 11 residues. CDR3 nucleotide sequence: TGTGCCAGCAGTGAGATCGATACGCAGTATTTT. Translated, it gives CASSEIDTQYF.

This clone was seen just once. This sequence joins TRBV6-1 and TRBJ1-2; 8 nucleotides match TRBD1. This CDR3 region has 13 residues. The J segment lost 2 bases and the V segment lost 10 bases, leaving 6 bases of the junction unmatched. CDR1 is MNHNS and CDR2 is SASEGT in the germline V gene. The CDR3 DNA is TGTGCCATCCCGGGACAGGAGAACTATGGCTACACCTTC. This gives the protein CAIPGQENYGYTF.

There are a few counts of this clone. This chain links TRBV7-3 with TRBJ2-2, with 10 positions matching TRBD2. J lost 5 bases, V lost 6 bases, and 9 bases had no gene match. Germline V CDR1 and CDR2: SGHTA, FQGTGA. The CDR3 has 16 residues. The CDR3 reads CASRAPGLAITGELFF. The CDR3 bases are TGTGCCAGCAGGGCACCGGGACTAGCGATAACCGGGGAGCTGTTTTTT.

The chain uses TRBV6-1 and TRBJ1-3; TRBD1 aligns across 9 bases. Per germline, CDR1 MNHNS and CDR2 SASEGT. Losses at the gene ends were 3 bases for V and 5 bases for J; bases not matched to a gene: 2. The CDR3 length is 14 residues. This CDR3 is CASSEDRGRNTIYF. The CDR3 nucleotides read TGTGCCAGCAGTGAGGACAGGGGAAGAAACACCATATATTTT.

The chain uses TRBV5-5 and TRBJ2-2; 9 bases fit TRBD2. The V segment lost 1 base and the J segment 3 bases; nucleotides outside the gene matches: 10. Germline V gene sequence: CDR1 SGHKS, CDR2 YYEKEE (reference sequence). This CDR3 comprises 18 residues. CDR3 protein: CASSLFGGRALDTGELFF. In nucleotides, the CDR3 is TGTGCCAGCAGCTTGTTCGGCGGGAGGGCTCTCGACACCGGGGAGCTGTTTTTT.

V usage is TRBV4-1 and J usage is TRBJ2-5, with 9 bases aligning to TRBD1. This CDR3 has 15 amino acids. Trimming at V came to 5 bases and at J to 2 bases, leaving 6 bases not matched to a gene. Germline lookup yields CDR1 MGHRA and CDR2 YSYEKL. The chain's CDR3 is CASSSAGTGQETQYF. In DNA form, the CDR3 reads TGCGCCAGCAGCTCCGCGGGGACAGGGCAAGAGACCCAGTACTTC.

The CDR3 region is CASSLYPSGGTYEQYF. The CDR3 DNA sequence: TGTGCCAGCAGTTTATACCCCTCAGGGGGGACCTACGAGCAGTACTTC. The V and J genes are TRBV28 and TRBJ2-7; weak D call: TRBD1 (7 bases). Germline V gene data show CDR1 as MDHEN and CDR2 as SYDVKM. V was shortened by 1 base and J by 2 bases, with 15 bases between the two germline ends. The CDR3 length is 16 residues.

The rearrangement uses TRBV7-3 and TRBJ2-2; 12 nucleotides match TRBD2. The CDR3 runs 15 residues. After removal of 5 bases from V and 6 bases from J, the junction contained 4 bases not matched to a gene. Per the germline V gene, CDR1 is SGHTA and CDR2 is FQGTGA. In nucleotides, the CDR3 is TGTGCCAGCAGCCCACTAGCGGGGGGCGCCGGGGAGCTGTTTTTT. Encoded protein: CASSPLAGGAGELFF.

J is TRBJ1-2 and V is TRBV19; no firm D call. The CDR3 extends over 14 amino acids. Germline V CDR1 and CDR2: LNHDA, SQIVND (reference sequence). V lost 3 bases, J lost 1 base, and 9 bases lay in between. The CDR3 region has the DNA TGTGCCAGTAGTATCAGCAGGTTTAACTATGGCTACACCTTC. This sequence encodes CASSISRFNYGYTF.

This clone has only one observation. This chain connects TRBV5-8 to TRBJ2-7; 9 nucleotides agree with TRBD2. Per germline, CDR1 SGHTS and CDR2 YDEGEE. Losses at the gene ends were 2 bases for V and 6 bases for J; bases not matched to a gene: 9. The CDR3 totals 15 residues. The CDR3 coding sequence is TGTGCCAGCAGCTTACTGACTAGCGGCATACGCGAGCAGTACTTC. It translates to CASSLLTSGIREQYF.

The gene calls are TRBV5-6 and TRBJ2-5, with unresolved D. Trimming pared 0 bases from V and 7 bases from J, leaving 13 bases between. The length of the CDR3 is 14 residues. CDR1 SGHDT and CDR2 YYEEEE come from the germline V gene. The CDR3: CASSLGDRLGTQYF. The CDR3 DNA follows: TGTGCCAGCAGCTTGGGCGACCGTCTGGGGACCCAGTACTTC.